The 22 T cell receptor beta chains given below trace back to one sample, sequenced in a study of PD-1 blockade in mismatch repair-deficient tumors. Using immunoSEQ multiplex PCR, the repertoire was profiled, and TCRdb retains in-frame clones only, with some absent. The sample records more than 90,000 clones, over 65% being singletons. The sequencing here drew on peripheral blood, taken 60 to 65 weeks after starting pembrolizumab. The receptors derive from an adult with mismatch repair-deficient cancer.

This clone occurred a few times. The rearrangement joins TRBV4-3 to TRBJ2-2, with D uncertain. The CDR3 contains 14 residues. Between the trimmed V and J ends, which lost 1 base and 3 bases, there was a span of 6 bases. The germline gives CDR1 LGHNA, CDR2 YSLEER. CDR3 region: CASSQVQDTGELFF. DNA of the CDR3: TGCGCCAGCAGCCAAGTACAAGACACCGGGGAGCTGTTTTTT.

The CDR3 sequence: CASSEGQSSYEQYF. CDR3 in DNA: TGTGCCAGCAGTGAGGGACAGAGCTCCTACGAGCAGTACTTC. This chain links TRBV9 with TRBJ2-7; 7 positions agree with TRBD1. V shed 5 bases and J 0 bases; nucleotides not matched to a gene: 5. CDR1 is SGDLS and CDR2 is YYNGEE in the germline V gene. The CDR3 contains 14 residues.

The rearrangement joins TRBV30 to TRBJ2-2; D is undetermined. V was clipped by 4 bases and J by 3 bases, with 6 bases between them. The CDR3 is 12 amino acids. From germline, CDR1 is GTSNPN and CDR2 SVGIG (reference sequence). As DNA, the CDR3 is TGTGCCTGGAAGGCAGACACCGGGGAGCTGTTTTTT. Its protein product is CAWKADTGELFF.

This chain links TRBV18 with TRBJ1-2, with 7 bases aligning to TRBD1. The CDR3 covers 12 residues. V trimming: 3 bases; J trimming: 7 bases; junction bases outside the gene matches: 2. CDR1 is KGHSH and CDR2 is LQKENI in the germline V gene. CDR3 region: CASSPGQAGYTF. In nucleotides, the CDR3 is TGTGCCAGCTCACCCGGACAGGCTGGCTACACCTTC.

The chain employs TRBV5-6 and TRBJ2-7; TRBD2 aligns across 15 bases. The V and J ends lost 3 bases and 0 bases, in that order; junction bases with no gene match: 4. Germline lookup yields CDR1 SGHDT and CDR2 YYEEEE. The CDR3 length is 17 residues. For the CDR3, the DNA is TGTGCCAGCAGCTCGGGACTAGCGGGAGGTCCCTCCTACGAGCAGTACTTC. The encoded protein is CASSSGLAGGPSYEQYF.

The V call is TRBV19, the J call TRBJ2-7; tentative D call: TRBD1 (6 bases). Trimming removed 5 bases at V and 4 bases at J, with 12 bases between. The CDR3 extends over 13 amino acids. Germline-derived CDR1 and CDR2 are LNHDA and SQIVND (reference sequence). The CDR3 protein is CASSGQPPYEQYF. The CDR3 region has the DNA TGTGCCAGTAGTGGACAGCCCCCGTACGAGCAGTACTTC.

V gene TRBV21-1 combines with J gene TRBJ1-2. TRBV21-1 is assigned pseudogene status. The CDR3 is 15 amino acids. In DNA form, the CDR3 reads TGTGCCAGCAGTGGCATCGGGACTCGGAGCTATGGCTACACCTTC. Its protein product is CASSGIGTRSYGYTF.

The DNA of the CDR3 is TGTGCCAGCAGTTCTTCCCTGGGTGGCTACACCTTC. Its protein is CASSSSLGGYTF. The chain has TRBV6-5 and TRBJ1-2; D unresolved. There are 12 residues in the CDR3. CDR1 and CDR2 (germline): MNHEY, SVGAGI. V shed 4 bases and J shed 7 bases, with 10 bases lying between them.

This clone showed up just once. The sample carries other DNA sequences with the same CDR3. The chain links TRBV29-1 to TRBJ2-1; 10 nucleotides agree with TRBD2. The CDR3 extends over 14 amino acids. Germline V gene lookup returns CDR1 SQVTM and CDR2 ANQGSEA. V lost 1 base, J lost 3 bases, and 0 bases stayed unmatched. The CDR3 coding sequence is TGCAGCGTTGAAGGGACTAGCGGCTACAATGAGCAGTTCTTC. Amino acids: CSVEGTSGYNEQFF.

The gene calls are TRBV19 and TRBJ2-7, with D possibly matching TRBD1 (5 bases). Germline CDR1 reads LNHDA; CDR2 reads SQIVND (reference sequence). The length of the CDR3 is 14 residues. V lost 5 bases and J lost 3, with 14 bases in between. CDR3 loop: CASSGSDNFYEQYF. In DNA, the CDR3 is TGTGCCAGTAGTGGGTCGGACAATTTCTACGAGCAGTACTTC.

This chain links TRBV29-1 with TRBJ1-1; no firm D call. CDR1 and CDR2 from the germline V gene are SQVTM and ANQGSEA. V shed 3 bases and J shed 4 bases, with 12 bases lying between them. This CDR3 is built from 13 residues. CDR3 in amino acids: CSVDKSRGTEAFF. CDR3 nucleotide sequence: TGCAGCGTTGATAAGTCTCGAGGCACTGAAGCTTTCTTT.

Points on this clone: One end of the junction fails to match germline, which may point to a read error. The CDR3 here is CAISDPRTSYEQYF. The CDR3 bases are TGTGCCATCAGTGATCCGCGCACCTCCTACGAGCAGTACTTC. V usage is TRBV6-1 and J usage is TRBJ2-7, with unresolved D. Germline values: CDR1 MNHNS, CDR2 SASEGT. The length of the CDR3 is 14 residues.

The chain has TRBV6-1 and TRBJ2-7, with unresolved D. V was cut by 11 bases and J by 1 base, with 12 bases left in between. The CDR3 has 12 amino acids. CDR1 is MNHNS and CDR2 is SASEGT in the germline V gene. The CDR3 spells CAGGRLSYEQYF. Written as DNA, the CDR3 is TGTGCCGGCGGACGGCTTTCCTACGAGCAGTACTTC.

As regards this clone: One end of the junction varies from germline; a read error may be responsible. The V and J genes are TRBV7-7 and TRBJ2-2; TRBD1 agrees at 9 bases. Germline CDR1 reads SSHAT; CDR2 reads FNYEAQ (reference sequence). This CDR3 region has 20 residues. CDR3 amino acids: CASSLGGGQGPHFDTGELFF. DNA of the CDR3: TGTGCTAGCAGCTTAGGAGGGGGACAGGGACCCCACTTCGACACCGGGGAGCTGTTTTTT.

The rearrangement uses TRBV15 and TRBJ2-7, with a possible D match to TRBD2 (6 bases). The CDR3 runs to 15 residues. The V gene lost 0 bases and the J gene lost 4 bases, with 13 bases spanning the gap. Germline values: CDR1 LNHNV, CDR2 YYDKDF (reference sequence). The CDR3 DNA follows: TGTGCCACCAGCAGAGATTGGGGGGAAGGGTACGAGCAGTACTTC. Translating it yields CATSRDWGEGYEQYF.

V and J are TRBV7-9 and TRBJ2-5, with TRBD2 as a possible D gene (6 bases). The germline gives CDR1 SEHNR, CDR2 FQNEAQ (reference sequence). V lost 1 base and J 2 bases, leaving 11 bases between the germline ends. The CDR3 extends over 15 amino acids. DNA of the CDR3: TGTGCCAGCAGCTTAGTTGCGGGGTCACAAGAGACCCAGTACTTC. It is translated as CASSLVAGSQETQYF.

The chain combines TRBV19 with TRBJ1-5, with D unresolved. V lost 7 bases and J lost 2, with 15 bases in between. CDR3 size: 15 residues. Looked up from germline, CDR1 is LNHDA and CDR2 is SQIVND (reference sequence). The CDR3 region is CASTPGGGGNQPQHF. In DNA form, the CDR3 reads TGTGCCAGTACCCCAGGCGGCGGTGGCAATCAGCCCCAGCATTTT.

The chain joins TRBV19 to TRBJ2-2; 8 bases align to TRBD1. The CDR3 consists of 14 residues. V gave up 3 bases and J gave up 6 bases; unmatched junction bases: 3. Germline CDR1 LNHDA, CDR2 SQIVND (reference sequence). CDR3 in DNA: TGTGCCAGTAGTATGGGACAGGCCCCCGGGGAGCTGTTTTTT. Its protein product is CASSMGQAPGELFF.

The gene calls are TRBV10-3 and TRBJ1-2; D call uncertain. Germline V lookup: CDR1 ENHRY, CDR2 SYGVKD. V was trimmed by 0 bases and J by 8 bases, leaving 10 bases between them. There are 13 residues in the CDR3. Here the CDR3 reads CAISESVSRGYTF. The CDR3 DNA reads as TGTGCCATCAGTGAGTCGGTCAGCCGGGGCTACACCTTC.

V gene TRBV4-3 combines with J gene TRBJ1-1; D possibly corresponds to TRBD1 (6 bases). The CDR3 runs 13 residues. V dropped 0 bases and J dropped 6 bases, with 8 bases sitting between them. CDR1 and CDR2 from the germline V gene are LGHNA and YSLEER. CDR3 region: CASSQDPGAEAFF. The DNA for the CDR3 is TGCGCCAGCAGCCAAGATCCAGGGGCTGAAGCTTTCTTT.

The chain carries TRBV6-6 and TRBJ2-1; TRBD2 agrees at 11 bases. The germline V gene encodes CDR1 MNHNY and CDR2 SVGAGI (reference sequence). The V gene end was trimmed by 6 bases and the J gene end by 6 bases; junction bases not matched to a gene: 7. This CDR3 spans 15 amino acids. The CDR3 nucleotides are TGTGCCAGCAGCGACCCTAGCGGGAGGTTCAATGAGCAGTTCTTC. It encodes CASSDPSGRFNEQFF.

The chain is built from TRBV29-1 and TRBJ2-1; perhaps TRBD1 as D (6 bases). The CDR3 is made up of 14 amino acids. CDR1 and CDR2 (germline): SQVTM, ANQGSEA. V was clipped by 7 bases and J by 8 bases, with 21 bases between them. CDR3 sequence: CSADLGGTADEQFF. The CDR3 region has the DNA TGCAGCGCTGATCTTGGGGGCACTGCCGATGAGCAGTTCTTC.